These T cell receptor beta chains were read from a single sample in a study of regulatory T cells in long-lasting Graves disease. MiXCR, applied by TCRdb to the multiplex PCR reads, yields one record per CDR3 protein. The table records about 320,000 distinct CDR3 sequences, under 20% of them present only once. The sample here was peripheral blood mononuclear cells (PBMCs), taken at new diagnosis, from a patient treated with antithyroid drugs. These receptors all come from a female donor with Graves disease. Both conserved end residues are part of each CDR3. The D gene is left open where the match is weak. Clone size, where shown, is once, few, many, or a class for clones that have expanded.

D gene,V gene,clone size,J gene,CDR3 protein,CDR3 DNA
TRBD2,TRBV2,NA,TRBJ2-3,CASRLKREGGGHTDTQYF,TGTGCCAGCAGGCTAAAGCGGGAGGGCGGGGGGCACACAGATACGCAGTATTTT
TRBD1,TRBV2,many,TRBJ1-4,CASLTPQGKVDEKLFF,TGTGCCAGCCTCACTCCACAGGGGAAGGTCGATGAAAAACTGTTTTTT
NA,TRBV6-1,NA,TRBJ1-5,CASSGVSGSNQPQHF,TGTGCCAGCAGTGGAGTGTCCGGAAGCAATCAGCCCCAGCATTTT
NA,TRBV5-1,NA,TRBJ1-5,CASRGGSGDSNQPQHF,TGCGCCAGCAGAGGTGGTTCGGGCGATAGCAATCAGCCCCAGCATTTT
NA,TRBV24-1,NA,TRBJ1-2,CATSDLREGDIYSYTF,TGTGCCACCAGTGATTTGCGGGAAGGGGACATCTATAGCTACACCTTC
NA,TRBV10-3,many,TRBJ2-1,CAIWGGYEQFF,TGTGCCATCTGGGGGGGCTATGAGCAGTTCTTC
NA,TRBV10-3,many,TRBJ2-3,CATRDSSTDTQYF,TGTGCCACCAGGGACTCCTCCACAGATACGCAGTATTTT
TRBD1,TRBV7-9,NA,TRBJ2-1,CASSFRTGSYNEQFF,TGTGCCAGCAGCTTTCGGACAGGGTCCTACAATGAGCAGTTCTTC
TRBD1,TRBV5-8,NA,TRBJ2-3,CASSTDRVPTDTQYF,TGTGCCAGCAGCACGGACAGGGTCCCCACAGATACGCAGTATTTT
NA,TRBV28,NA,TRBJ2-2,CASSSFRTSNTGELFF,TGTGCCAGCAGTTCCTTCCGTACTAGTAACACCGGGGAGCTGTTTTTT
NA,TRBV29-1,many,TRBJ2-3,CSVHGRSTDTQYF,TGCAGCGTCCACGGGCGGTCCACAGATACGCAGTATTTT